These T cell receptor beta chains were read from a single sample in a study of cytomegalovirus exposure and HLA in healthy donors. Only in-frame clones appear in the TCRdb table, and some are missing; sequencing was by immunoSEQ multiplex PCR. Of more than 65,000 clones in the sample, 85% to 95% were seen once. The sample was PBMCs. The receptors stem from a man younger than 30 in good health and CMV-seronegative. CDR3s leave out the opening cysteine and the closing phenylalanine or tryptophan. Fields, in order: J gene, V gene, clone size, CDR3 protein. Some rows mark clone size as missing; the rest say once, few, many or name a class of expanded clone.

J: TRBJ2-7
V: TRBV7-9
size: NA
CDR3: ASATRTGDYEQY

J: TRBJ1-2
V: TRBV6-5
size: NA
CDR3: ASSPRTGAEEGYT

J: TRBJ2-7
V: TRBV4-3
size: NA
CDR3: ASSQEVTSGGYEQY

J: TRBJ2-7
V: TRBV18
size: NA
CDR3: ASSPPGQPYEQY

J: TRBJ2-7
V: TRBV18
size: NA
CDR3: ASSPPGQDEQY

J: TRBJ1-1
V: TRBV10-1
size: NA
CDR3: ASRPDRKNTEAF

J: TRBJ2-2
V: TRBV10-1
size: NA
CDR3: ASSDSRRDRGPQTGELF

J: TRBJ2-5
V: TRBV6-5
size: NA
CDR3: ASTPDGGLETQY

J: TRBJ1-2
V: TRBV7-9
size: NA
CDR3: AVQEAQGRLVGYT

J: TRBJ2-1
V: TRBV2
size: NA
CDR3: ASSGLYNEQF

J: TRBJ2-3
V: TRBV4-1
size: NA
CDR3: ASSQGLARGTDTQY

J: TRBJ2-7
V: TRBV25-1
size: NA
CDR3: ASSITYEQY

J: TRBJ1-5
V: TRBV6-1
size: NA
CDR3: ASTNPRGDQPQH

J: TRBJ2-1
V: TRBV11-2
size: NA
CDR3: ASSPARGGIEQF

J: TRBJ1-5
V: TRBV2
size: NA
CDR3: ASRYYSNQPQH

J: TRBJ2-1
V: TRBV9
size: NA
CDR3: ASSGKLANAQF

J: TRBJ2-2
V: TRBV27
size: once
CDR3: ASSSFNTGELF

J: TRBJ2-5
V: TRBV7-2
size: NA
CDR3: ASSSRVRETQY

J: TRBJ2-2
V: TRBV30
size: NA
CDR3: ACRPGLLTGELF

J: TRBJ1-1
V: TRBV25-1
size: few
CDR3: ASSEGQGRTEAF

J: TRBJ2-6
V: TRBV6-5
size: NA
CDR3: ASSSGQSSGANVLT

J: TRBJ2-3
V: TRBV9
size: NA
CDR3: ASSSRGGHEDTQY

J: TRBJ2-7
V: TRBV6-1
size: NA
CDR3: ASRSGTSGTREQY

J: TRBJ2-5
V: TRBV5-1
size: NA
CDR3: ASRTGLQETQY

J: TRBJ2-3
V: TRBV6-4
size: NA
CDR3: ASSEGVAGGADTQY

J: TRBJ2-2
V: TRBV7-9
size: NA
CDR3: ASSASGTSGGNTGELF

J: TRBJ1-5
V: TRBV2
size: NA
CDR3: ASKAGYSNQPQH

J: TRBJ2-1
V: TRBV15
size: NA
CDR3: ATSRVWREGLAEQF

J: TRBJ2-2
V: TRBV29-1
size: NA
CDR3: SVTGRRADTGELF

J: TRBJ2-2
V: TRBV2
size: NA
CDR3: ASTGTSGSAVTGELF

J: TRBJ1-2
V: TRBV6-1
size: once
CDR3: ASTRDRPSNYGYT

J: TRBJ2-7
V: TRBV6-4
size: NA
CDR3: ASSDSSGSSYEQY

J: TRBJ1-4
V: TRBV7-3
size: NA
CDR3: ASSLRRAREKLF

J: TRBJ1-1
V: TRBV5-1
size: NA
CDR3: ASSWASQAAAF

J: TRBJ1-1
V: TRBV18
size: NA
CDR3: ASSPREGKTEAF

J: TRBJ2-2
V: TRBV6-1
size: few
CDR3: ASSEPGQTNTGELF

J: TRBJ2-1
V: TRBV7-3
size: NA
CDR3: ASSPSSLYEQF

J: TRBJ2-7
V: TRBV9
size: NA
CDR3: ASSVRGHGVCEQY

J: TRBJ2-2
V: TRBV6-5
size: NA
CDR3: AIRAANTGELF

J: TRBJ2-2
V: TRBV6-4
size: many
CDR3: ASSRTGDDGELF

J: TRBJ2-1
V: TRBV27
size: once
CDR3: ASSLRASGTSGGNEQF

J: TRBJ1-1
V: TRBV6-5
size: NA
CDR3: ASSYSDRANTEAF

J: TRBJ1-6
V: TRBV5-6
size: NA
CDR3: ASSSRTALNSPLH